Listed below are T cell receptor beta chains from one sample, sequenced in a study of cytomegalovirus exposure and HLA in healthy donors. Some clones are missing from TCRdb's copy, which holds only in-frame ones; the method was immunoSEQ multiplex PCR. In the table there are about 140,000 clones, 60% to 85% of which are singletons. The specimen sequenced was PBMCs. The receptors come from a man aged 18 to 30 in good health and CMV-seronegative. The CDR3 runs from the conserved cysteine through the conserved F or W. A D gene is named only where the DNA matches it firmly. Clone size is stated in some rows and not others, as once, few, many or a class when expanded.

CDR3aa | CDR3nt | j_gene | v_gene | abundance | d_gene
CASSLGRPGELFF | TGTGCCAGCAGCTTAGGGCGGCCCGGGGAGCTGTTTTTT | TRBJ2-2 | TRBV7-6 | NA | NA
CASSIRVKAASYNEQFF | TGTGCCAGTAGTATTCGGGTTAAAGCGGCCTCCTACAATGAGCAGTTCTTC | TRBJ2-1 | TRBV19 | NA | NA
CASSGDASLDYASTDTQYF | TGTGCCAGCAGTGGGGATGCAAGCCTGGACTACGCTAGCACAGATACGCAGTATTTT | TRBJ2-3 | TRBV2 | NA | NA
CASSQGRREGYTF | TGTGCCAGCAGCCAAGGGCGGAGGGAGGGCTACACCTTC | TRBJ1-2 | TRBV14 | NA | NA
CASRLGGNTIYF | TGTGCCAGCAGGCTCGGGGGAAACACCATATATTTT | TRBJ1-3 | TRBV2 | NA | NA
CASSLEGWNSPLHF | TGTGCCAGCAGCTTGGAGGGGTGGAATTCACCCCTCCACTTT | TRBJ1-6 | TRBV5-4 | once | NA
CASSLGTDGNTIYF | TGTGCCAGCAGCTTAGGGACAGATGGAAACACCATATATTTT | TRBJ1-3 | TRBV7-2 | NA | NA
CASSRGTGGEKLFF | TGTGCCAGTAGCCGGGGGACAGGTGGTGAAAAACTGTTTTTT | TRBJ1-4 | TRBV19 | NA | TRBD1
CATSRDRGMASPLHF | TGTGCCACCAGCAGAGACAGGGGTATGGCTTCACCCCTCCACTTT | TRBJ1-6 | TRBV15 | NA | NA
CASSGTGSSTEAFF | TGTGCCAGCAGCGGAACAGGGAGTAGCACTGAAGCTTTCTTT | TRBJ1-1 | TRBV9 | NA | NA
CASDKTPAEAFF | TGTGCCAGCGACAAGACACCGGCTGAAGCTTTCTTT | TRBJ1-1 | TRBV7-9 | NA | NA
CASRTGELFF | TGTGCCAGCCGCACCGGGGAGCTGTTTTTT | TRBJ2-2 | TRBV6-1 | few | NA
CASSLRGRVTDTQYF | TGTGCCAGCAGCTTGAGGGGGCGAGTCACAGATACGCAGTATTTT | TRBJ2-3 | TRBV5-4 | NA | TRBD1
CASSPGTAATNEKLFF | TGCGCCAGCAGCCCCGGGACAGCCGCAACTAATGAAAAACTGTTTTTT | TRBJ1-4 | TRBV4-1 | NA | TRBD1
CASSGRYRDPSTDTQYF | TGTGCCAGCAGCGGGCGATACAGGGACCCTAGCACAGATACGCAGTATTTT | TRBJ2-3 | TRBV9 | NA | NA
CASSLDPGTLQYF | TGTGCCAGCAGCTTAGACCCGGGAACCCTTCAGTACTTC | TRBJ2-7 | TRBV7-9 | NA | NA
CASKTETGAGANVLTF | TGCGCCAGCAAAACCGAAACAGGGGCTGGGGCCAACGTCCTGACTTTC | TRBJ2-6 | TRBV5-1 | NA | TRBD1
CASSLAWQGGVQETQYF | TGTGCCAGCAGCTTAGCTTGGCAGGGGGGCGTCCAAGAGACCCAGTACTTC | TRBJ2-5 | TRBV7-2 | NA | NA
CASSGGQLNTEAFF | TGTGCCAGCAGTGGTGGACAGCTAAACACTGAAGCTTTCTTT | TRBJ1-1 | TRBV25-1 | NA | NA
CASSIIPGDEQFF | TGTGCCAGTAGTATAATTCCCGGGGATGAGCAGTTCTTC | TRBJ2-1 | TRBV19 | NA | NA
CAWSIPLYEQYF | TGTGCCTGGAGTATTCCCCTCTACGAGCAGTACTTC | TRBJ2-7 | TRBV30 | NA | NA
CASSSGQGGNIQYF | TGTGCCAGCAGCTCAGGACAGGGAGGGAACATTCAGTACTTC | TRBJ2-4 | TRBV5-6 | NA | NA
CASSYGAGDYEQYF | TGTGCCAGCAGTTATGGGGCAGGGGACTACGAGCAGTACTTC | TRBJ2-7 | TRBV27 | few | NA
CASSFPGRYEQYF | TGCGCCAGCAGTTTCCCCGGGAGGTACGAGCAGTACTTC | TRBJ2-7 | TRBV5-1 | NA | TRBD2
CASSQDRLYF | TGTGCCAGCAGCCAAGATCGTCTGTACTTC | TRBJ2-4 | TRBV4-2 | NA | NA
CAISGLQSNTGELFF | TGTGCCATCAGTGGACTCCAATCGAACACCGGGGAGCTGTTTTTT | TRBJ2-2 | TRBV10-3 | NA | NA
CASSRGGTGANVLTF | TGTGCCAGCTCACGGGGGGGTACAGGGGCCAACGTCCTGACTTTC | TRBJ2-6 | TRBV18 | few | TRBD2
CASSQYGQGKNTGELFF | TGCGCCAGCAGTCAATACGGACAGGGAAAGAACACCGGGGAGCTGTTTTTT | TRBJ2-2 | TRBV10-2 | once | TRBD1
CAWSHRDFGETQYF | TGTGCCTGGAGTCACAGGGATTTTGGCGAGACCCAGTACTTC | TRBJ2-5 | TRBV30 | NA | NA
CASSSHTGGTNTGELFF | TGCGCCAGCAGCTCCCACACAGGGGGAACGAACACCGGGGAGCTGTTTTTT | TRBJ2-2 | TRBV5-1 | few | TRBD1
CASSLRDRGNTEAFF | TGTGCCAGCAGCCTCCGGGACAGGGGGAACACTGAAGCTTTCTTT | TRBJ1-1 | TRBV5-6 | NA | TRBD1
CSAGQGRETQYF | TGCAGCGCGGGACAGGGGAGAGAGACCCAGTACTTC | TRBJ2-5 | TRBV29-1 | once | TRBD1
CASSIDATSGEDTQYF | TGTGCCAGTAGTATAGATGCGACTAGCGGGGAGGATACGCAGTATTTT | TRBJ2-3 | TRBV19 | NA | TRBD2
CATSRDRQGANEQFF | TGTGCCACCAGCAGAGATAGGCAGGGGGCCAATGAGCAGTTCTTC | TRBJ2-1 | TRBV15 | once | TRBD1
CASSLFDMNTEAFF | TGTGCCAGCAGTTTGTTCGACATGAACACTGAAGCTTTCTTT | TRBJ1-1 | TRBV2 | few | NA
CASKRNPGLKETQYF | TGTGCCAGCAAACGGAATCCGGGACTAAAAGAGACCCAGTACTTC | TRBJ2-5 | TRBV27 | NA | TRBD2
CASSQEVRGNSPLHF | TGCGCCAGCAGCCAAGAAGTCAGGGGGAATTCACCCCTCCACTTT | TRBJ1-6 | TRBV4-3 | NA | TRBD1
CASSLGIGQGNEQYF | TGTGCCAGCAGCTTAGGCATCGGACAGGGAAACGAGCAGTACTTC | TRBJ2-7 | TRBV13 | NA | TRBD1
CASSKGIGTGANEKLFF | TGTGCCAGCAGCAAAGGGATCGGGACAGGGGCTAATGAAAAACTGTTTTTT | TRBJ1-4 | TRBV25-1 | NA | TRBD1
CASSISGGPGTEAFF | TGCGCCAGCAGCATATCGGGGGGACCGGGGACTGAAGCTTTCTTT | TRBJ1-1 | TRBV4-3 | NA | NA
CASSDSRSGGYTF | TGTGCCAGCAGTGACTCGAGGTCGGGGGGCTACACCTTC | TRBJ1-2 | TRBV6-4 | NA | NA
CASSEVGVTEAFF | TGTGCCAGCAGTGAAGTGGGAGTCACTGAAGCTTTCTTT | TRBJ1-1 | TRBV2 | few | NA
CASSSNRGRETQYF | TGTGCCAGCAGCTCCAACAGGGGGCGAGAGACCCAGTACTTC | TRBJ2-5 | TRBV11-3 | NA | TRBD1
CASGDRGVYNEQFF | TGTGCCAGCGGGGACAGGGGAGTCTACAATGAGCAGTTCTTC | TRBJ2-1 | TRBV6-5 | NA | TRBD1
CASRGSGYIEAFF | TGTGCCAGCAGGGGCTCAGGGTACATTGAAGCTTTCTTT | TRBJ1-1 | TRBV6-5 | NA | NA
CASSLWDSGGADTQYF | TGTGCCAGCAGCTTATGGGATAGCGGGGGGGCCGATACGCAGTATTTT | TRBJ2-3 | TRBV7-3 | medium-sized | TRBD2
CASTYLSYEQYF | TGTGCCAGCACGTATCTCTCCTACGAGCAGTACTTC | TRBJ2-7 | TRBV6-1 | NA | NA
CATSRVIGAADTQYF | TGTGCCACCAGCAGAGTTATTGGAGCGGCAGATACGCAGTATTTT | TRBJ2-3 | TRBV15 | NA | NA
CATSDPGEMYGYTF | TGTGCCACCAGCGATCCAGGGGAAATGTATGGCTACACCTTC | TRBJ1-2 | TRBV15 | NA | NA